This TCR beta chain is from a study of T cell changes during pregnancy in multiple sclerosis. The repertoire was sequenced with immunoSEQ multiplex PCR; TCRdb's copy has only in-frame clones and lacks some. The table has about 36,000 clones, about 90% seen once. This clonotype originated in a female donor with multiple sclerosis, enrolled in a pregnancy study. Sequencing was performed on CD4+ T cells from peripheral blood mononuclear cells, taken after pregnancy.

CDR3 DNA sequence: TGTGCCAGCAGCCTACCGGGACAAGGGGACGAAAAACTGTTTTTT. Translated, it gives CASSLPGQGDEKLFF. The chain is built from TRBV7-9 and TRBJ1-4; D may be TRBD1 (6 bases). Germline CDR1 is SEHNR and CDR2 is FQNEAQ (reference sequence). The V end was cut by 5 bases, the J end by 8 bases, with 18 bases between. The CDR3 is 15 residues long.